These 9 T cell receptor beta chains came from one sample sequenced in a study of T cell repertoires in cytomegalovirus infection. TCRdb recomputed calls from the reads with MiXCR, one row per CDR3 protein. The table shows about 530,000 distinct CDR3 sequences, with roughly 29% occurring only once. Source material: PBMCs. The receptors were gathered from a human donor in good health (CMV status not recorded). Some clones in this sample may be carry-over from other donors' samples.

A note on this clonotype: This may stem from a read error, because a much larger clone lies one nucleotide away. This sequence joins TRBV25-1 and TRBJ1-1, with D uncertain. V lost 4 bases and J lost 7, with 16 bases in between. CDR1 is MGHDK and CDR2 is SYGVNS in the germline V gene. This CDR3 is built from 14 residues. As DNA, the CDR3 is TGTGCCAGCAGTGCGGTTGTGGCATTAGATGAAGCTTTCTTT. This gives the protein CASSAVVALDEAFF.

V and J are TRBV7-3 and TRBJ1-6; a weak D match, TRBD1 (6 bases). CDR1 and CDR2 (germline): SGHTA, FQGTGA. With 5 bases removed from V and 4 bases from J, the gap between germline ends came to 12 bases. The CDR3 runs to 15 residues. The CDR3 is CASSEKGGYNSPLHF. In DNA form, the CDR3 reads TGTGCCAGCAGCGAGAAAGGGGGATATAATTCACCCCTCCACTTT. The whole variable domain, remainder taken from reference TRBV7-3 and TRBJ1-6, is GAGVSQTPSNKVTEKGKYVELRCDPISGHTALYWYRQSLGQGPEFLIYFQGTGAADDSGLPNDRFFAVRPEGSVSTLKIQRTERGDSAVYLCASSEKGGYNSPLHFGNGTRLTVT.

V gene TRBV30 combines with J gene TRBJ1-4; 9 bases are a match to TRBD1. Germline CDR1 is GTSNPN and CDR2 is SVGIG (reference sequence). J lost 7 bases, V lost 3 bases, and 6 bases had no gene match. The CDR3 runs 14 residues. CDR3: CAWSGTGRGEKLFF. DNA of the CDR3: TGTGCCTGGAGCGGGACAGGGCGGGGTGAAAAACTGTTTTTT.

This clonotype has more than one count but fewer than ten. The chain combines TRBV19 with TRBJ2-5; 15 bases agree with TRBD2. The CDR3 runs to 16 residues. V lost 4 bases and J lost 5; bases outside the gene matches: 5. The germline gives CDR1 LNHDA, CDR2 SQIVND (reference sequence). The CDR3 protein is CASSTGLAGGTETQYF. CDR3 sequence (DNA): TGTGCCAGTAGTACTGGACTAGCGGGAGGGACGGAGACCCAGTACTTC.

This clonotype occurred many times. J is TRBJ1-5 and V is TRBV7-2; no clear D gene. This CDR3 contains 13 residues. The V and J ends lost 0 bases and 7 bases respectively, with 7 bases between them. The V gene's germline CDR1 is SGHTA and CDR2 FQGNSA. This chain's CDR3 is CASSLADWQPQHF. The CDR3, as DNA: TGTGCCAGCAGCTTAGCAGACTGGCAGCCCCAGCATTTT.

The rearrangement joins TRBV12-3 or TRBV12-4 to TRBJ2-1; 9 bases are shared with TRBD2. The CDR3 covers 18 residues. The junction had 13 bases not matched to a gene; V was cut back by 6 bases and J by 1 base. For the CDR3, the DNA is TGTGCCAGCAGAAAGGGGCGGGAGGGCCATAAGTCCTACAATGAGCAGTTCTTC. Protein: CASRKGREGHKSYNEQFF.

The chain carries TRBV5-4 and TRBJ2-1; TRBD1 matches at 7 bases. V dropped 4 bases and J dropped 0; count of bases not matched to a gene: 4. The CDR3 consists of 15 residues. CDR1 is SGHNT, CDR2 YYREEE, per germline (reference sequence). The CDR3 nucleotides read TGTGCCAGCAGCCCCGGGACAGCCTCCTACAATGAGCAGTTCTTC. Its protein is CASSPGTASYNEQFF.

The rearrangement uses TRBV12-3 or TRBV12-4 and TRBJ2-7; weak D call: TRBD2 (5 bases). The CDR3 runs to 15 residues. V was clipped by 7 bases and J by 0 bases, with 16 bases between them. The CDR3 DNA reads TGTGCCAGCACCCCTGGACTTACGAGCTCCTACGAGCAGTACGTC. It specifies CASTPGLTSSYEQYV.

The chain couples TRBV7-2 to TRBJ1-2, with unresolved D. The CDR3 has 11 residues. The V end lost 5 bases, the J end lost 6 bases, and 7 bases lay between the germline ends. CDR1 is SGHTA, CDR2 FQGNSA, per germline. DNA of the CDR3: TGTGCCAGCAGCACCAGAGATGGCTACACCTTC. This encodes CASSTRDGYTF. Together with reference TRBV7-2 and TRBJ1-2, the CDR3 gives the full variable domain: GAGVSQSPSNKVTEKGKDVELRCDPISGHTALYWYRQSLGQGLEFLIYFQGNSAPDKSGLPSDRFSAERTGGSVSTLTIQRTQQEDSAVYLCASSTRDGYTFGSGTRLTVV.